The present T cell receptor beta chain was sequenced within a study of control samples from healthy donors and cancer patients (dated by TCRdb to the early 2020s). Based on the germline V gene (reference sequence), the CDR1 and CDR2 sequences are LNHDA and SQIVND. From its cysteine to its phenylalanine, the CDR3 spans 17 amino acids. Only CDR3 DNA is held: 51 bases, read in frame from base 1. V loses 4 bases, J loses 2 bases, and the germline ends lie 17 bases apart. Receptor libraries were prepared by the immunoSEQ multiplex PCR assay. Not all clones reach the TCRdb copy of this immuneACCESS table, which keeps in-frame sequences only. Checked studies attribute under half of the gap to unresolved V genes and leave the rest unexplained. This sample has roughly 200,000 clones in its table, and roughly nine tenths of those were observed once. The top ten clonotypes cover about 1.7% of the sample. This clone showed up just a few times. No antigen is known for it. No per-base quality is available; no much larger clone lies one base away.

Sequenced: blood. This TCR derives from a man aged 25-45 years in good health. The chain is encoded by TRBV19 joined to TRBJ1-4; TRBD1 might be the D gene, on 5 matching bases. The CDR3 protein is CASSTPFGTVTNEKLFF. The nucleotide sequence reads as follows: TGTGCCAGTAGTACCCCTTTTGGGACGGTCACTAATGAAAAACTGTTTTTT.